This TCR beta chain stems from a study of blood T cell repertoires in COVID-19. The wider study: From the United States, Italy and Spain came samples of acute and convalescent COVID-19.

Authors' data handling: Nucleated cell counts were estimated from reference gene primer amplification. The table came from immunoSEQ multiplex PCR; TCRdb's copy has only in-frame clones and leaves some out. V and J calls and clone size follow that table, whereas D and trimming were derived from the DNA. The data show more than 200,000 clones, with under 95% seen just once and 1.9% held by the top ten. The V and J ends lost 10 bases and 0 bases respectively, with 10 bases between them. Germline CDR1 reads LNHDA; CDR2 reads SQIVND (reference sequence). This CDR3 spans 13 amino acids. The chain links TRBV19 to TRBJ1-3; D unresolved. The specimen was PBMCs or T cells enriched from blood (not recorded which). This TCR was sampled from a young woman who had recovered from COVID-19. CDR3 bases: TGTGCCACGACACAGTACTCTGGAAACACCATATATTTT. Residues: CATTQYSGNTIYF.